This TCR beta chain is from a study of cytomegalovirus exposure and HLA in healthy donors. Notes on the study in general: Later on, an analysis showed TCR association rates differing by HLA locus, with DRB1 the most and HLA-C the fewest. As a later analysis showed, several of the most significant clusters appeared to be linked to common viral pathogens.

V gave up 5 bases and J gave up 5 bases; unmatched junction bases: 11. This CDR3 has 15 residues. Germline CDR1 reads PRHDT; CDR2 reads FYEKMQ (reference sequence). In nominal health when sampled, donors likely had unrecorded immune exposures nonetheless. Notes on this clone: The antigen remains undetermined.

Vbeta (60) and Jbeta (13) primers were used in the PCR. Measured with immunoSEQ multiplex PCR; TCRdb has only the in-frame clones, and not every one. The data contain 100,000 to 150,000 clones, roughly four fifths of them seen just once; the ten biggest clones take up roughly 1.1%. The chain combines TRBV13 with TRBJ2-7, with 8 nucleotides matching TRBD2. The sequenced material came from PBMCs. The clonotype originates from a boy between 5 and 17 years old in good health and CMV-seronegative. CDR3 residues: CASSPREGDLDEQYF. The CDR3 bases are TGTGCCAGCAGCCCACGGGAGGGAGACCTAGACGAGCAGTACTTC.